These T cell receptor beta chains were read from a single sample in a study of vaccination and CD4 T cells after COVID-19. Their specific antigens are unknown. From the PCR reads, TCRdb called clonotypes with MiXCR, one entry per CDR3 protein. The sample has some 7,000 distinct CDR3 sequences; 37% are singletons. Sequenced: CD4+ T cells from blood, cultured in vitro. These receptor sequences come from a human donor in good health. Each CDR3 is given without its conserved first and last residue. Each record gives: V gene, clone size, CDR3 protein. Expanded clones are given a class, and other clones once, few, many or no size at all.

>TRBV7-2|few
ASSALQDSNQPQH
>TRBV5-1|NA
ASSFRGNPLTRNNEQF
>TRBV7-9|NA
ASSLAGQGVRPQH
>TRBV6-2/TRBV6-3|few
ASSFERVTQY
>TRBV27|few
ASSLSPDRTDTQY
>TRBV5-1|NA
ASRPDLGNQPQH
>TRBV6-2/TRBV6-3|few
ASIQGAGGNIQY
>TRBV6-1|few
ASSQENYGYT
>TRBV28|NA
ASTLGQGNYGYT
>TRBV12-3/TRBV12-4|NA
ASSAQGISYEQY
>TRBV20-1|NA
SARDGTGAAETQY
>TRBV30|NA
AGRDALNSPLH
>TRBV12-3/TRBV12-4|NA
ASSLAGAETQY
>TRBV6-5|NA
ASSYSGGISYEQY
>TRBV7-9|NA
AGCRGASTEAF
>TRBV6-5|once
ASSYRRGSSYEQY
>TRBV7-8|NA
ASSYREGWRVNTEAF
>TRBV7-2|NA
ASSLGLAGVSYEQY
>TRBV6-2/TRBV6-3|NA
ASSYSVGSGGLSSYEQY
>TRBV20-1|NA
SATRLENNQPQH
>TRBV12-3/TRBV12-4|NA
ASSLVLGGEKNSPLH
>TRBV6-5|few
ASSYSLDRETQY
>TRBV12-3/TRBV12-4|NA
ASSSGLTNSPLH
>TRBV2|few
ASSQFRTDSNQPQH
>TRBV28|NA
ASSLSGGRFRAKNIQY
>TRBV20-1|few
SARQGHNSPLH
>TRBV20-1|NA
SALDDWRSYNEQF
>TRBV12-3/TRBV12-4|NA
ASRKDGYEQY
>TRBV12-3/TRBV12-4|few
ASSLGLAGRREQY
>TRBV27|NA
ASSLSSFPGETQY
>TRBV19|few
ATSRRADTQY
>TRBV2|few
ANLQGLYGYT
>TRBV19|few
ASSITGSNQPQH
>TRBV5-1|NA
ASSLISPTDTQY
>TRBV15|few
ATSRIAGAYYEQY
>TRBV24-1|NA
ATSDPGTSGRNNEQF
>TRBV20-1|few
SVTGLAGAQETQY
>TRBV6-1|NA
ASSNLPPSSYNEQF
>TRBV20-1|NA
SAPDSLANYGYT
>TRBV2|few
ASSLTVLNTEAF
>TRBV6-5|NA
ASSFEAGGYNEQF
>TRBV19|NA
ASSMGDRASTGELF
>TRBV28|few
ASSRIRGGAVSADTQY
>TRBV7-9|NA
ASSSDRVQETQY
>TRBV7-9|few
ASSFFGVSNTGELF
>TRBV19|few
ASSNLQGSNYGYT
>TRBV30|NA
AWRGLAGGNEQF
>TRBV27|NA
AIRRGGRGDTQY
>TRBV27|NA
ASSLDRVTHEQY
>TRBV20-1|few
SARGGTQKNQPQH
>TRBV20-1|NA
SAGPLGGTSVRDTQY
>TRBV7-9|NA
ASSPRGASGTMGYNEQF
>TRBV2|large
ASRRDLREGTDTQY
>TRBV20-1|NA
SARGGTGAGGYT
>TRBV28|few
ATRDRAPYNEQF
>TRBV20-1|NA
SARTPWGNQPQH
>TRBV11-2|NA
ASSLRHYEQY
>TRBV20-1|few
SARDPGLAGGGVQETQY
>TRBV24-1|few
ATSDVAGGTQY